The next 27 T cell receptor beta chains were all read from a single sample in a study of blood T cells in healthy people across ages. Using a J-beta primer mix together with a sample-barcoded 5' primer, a second PCR was run for roughly 7 to 11 cycles. TCRdb reprocessed the 5' RACE reads via MiXCR and lists one record per CDR3 protein. The sample has roughly 1.5 million distinct CDR3 sequences, around 40% seen once. Specimen: blood. These receptors originate from a young woman in good health.

CDR3 protein: CASSFTSGLTYEQYF. The CDR3 DNA follows: TGTGCCAGCAGTTTTACTAGCGGGCTCACCTACGAGCAGTACTTC. The rearrangement joins TRBV6-5 to TRBJ2-7, with 9 bases matching TRBD2. This CDR3 spans 15 amino acids. V was clipped by 4 bases and J by 2 bases; unmatched bases: 6. Germline V gene sequence: CDR1 MNHEY, CDR2 SVGAGI.

The sample holds a few counts of this clonotype. The gene calls are TRBV7-2 and TRBJ1-1; TRBD1 might be the D (5 bases). CDR1 and CDR2 from the germline V gene are SGHTA and FQGNSA. The germline V and J ends were trimmed by 1 base and 4 bases, with 13 bases remaining between them. The CDR3 length is 15 residues. The DNA for the CDR3 is TGTGCCAGCAGCTTAGTTGGCAGGGTGGGCACTGAAGCTTTCTTT. The encoded protein is CASSLVGRVGTEAFF.

The genes are TRBV27 and TRBJ2-7; 9 nucleotides match TRBD2. Losses at the gene ends were 2 bases for V and 2 bases for J; bases not matched to a gene: 7. In germline, CDR1 is MNHEY, CDR2 SMNVEV (reference sequence). The CDR3 covers 16 residues. CDR3 in DNA: TGTGCCAGCAGTTTAGGGAGCGGGAGGTTCACCTACGAGCAGTACTTC. Its protein is CASSLGSGRFTYEQYF.

The rearrangement joins TRBV6-1 to TRBJ1-1; D is unresolved. V gave up 3 bases and J gave up 11 bases, with 16 bases separating them. The CDR3 totals 13 residues. Germline V gene lookup returns CDR1 MNHNS and CDR2 SASEGT. In DNA form, the CDR3 reads TGTGCCAGCAGTGATAAGCGGCTCATGAGGGCTTTCTTT. It specifies CASSDKRLMRAFF.

This clonotype was counted between two and nine times. The chain employs TRBV4-3 and TRBJ2-5, with D unclear. The V and J ends lost 4 bases and 1 base respectively, with 13 bases between them. CDR1 LGHNA and CDR2 YSLEER come from the germline V gene. This CDR3 is 15 amino acids long. The CDR3 nucleotides read TGCGCCAGCAGCCCATCCCACCGGCGCCAAGAGACCCAGTACTTC. This encodes CASSPSHRRQETQYF.

The V gene is TRBV12-3 or TRBV12-4, the J gene TRBJ2-7, with D perhaps matching TRBD1 (5 bases). V was clipped by 2 bases and J by 0 bases, with 14 bases between them. There are 16 residues in the CDR3. The CDR3 loop is CASSLIWTIHSYEQYF. The CDR3 bases are TGTGCCAGCAGTTTAATATGGACAATTCACTCCTACGAGCAGTACTTC.

The chain combines TRBV2 with TRBJ2-7, with a tentative D call TRBD1 (5 bases). The CDR3 is 14 residues long. Looked up from germline, CDR1 is SNHLY and CDR2 is FYNNEI. V lost 5 bases, J lost 5 bases, and 16 bases lay in between. The chain's CDR3 is CASSPQVLADEQYF. The CDR3 nucleotides are TGTGCCAGCAGTCCACAGGTTTTGGCCGACGAGCAGTACTTC.

This clonotype was seen more than once but under ten times. This chain connects TRBV12-3 or TRBV12-4 to TRBJ1-1, with TRBD1 matching over 12 bases. The CDR3 extends over 15 amino acids. V dropped 6 bases and J dropped 4; count of bases not matched to a gene: 6. CDR3 in amino acids: CASSRDRGRGTEAFF. DNA for the CDR3: TGTGCCAGCAGCCGGGACAGGGGGCGCGGCACTGAAGCTTTCTTT.

The chain carries TRBV20-1 and TRBJ2-1; maybe TRBD2 (5 bases). Gene TRBJ2-7 matches the end of the DNA better, so the J call may be wrong. The CDR3 covers 15 residues. Germline assignment: CDR1 DFQATT and CDR2 SNEGSKA (reference sequence). For the CDR3, the DNA is TGCAGTGCTCCTAGAGCTGGGAGCTTCTACAATGAGCAGTACTTC. Translation: CSAPRAGSFYNEQYF.

The gene calls are TRBV7-9 and TRBJ2-5; D is perhaps TRBD2 (5 bases). Germline assignment: CDR1 SEHNR and CDR2 FQNEAQ (reference sequence). V was trimmed by 5 bases and J by 4 bases, leaving 17 bases between them. This CDR3 has 15 amino acids. The CDR3 sequence: CASSPSTGWRETQYF. The CDR3 DNA reads TGTGCCAGCAGCCCGAGTACGGGGTGGCGAGAGACCCAGTACTTC.

This clonotype occurred a few times. This rearrangement joins TRBV5-1 to TRBJ1-2; 7 bases are shared with TRBD1. There are 17 residues in the CDR3. V shed 2 bases and J 8 bases; nucleotides not matched to a gene: 18. CDR1 is SGHRS and CDR2 is YFSETQ in the germline V gene. The CDR3 DNA sequence: TGCGCCAGCAGCTTAGCCCCCCGACAGGGAAGAGATCGAGGCTACACCTTC. Translating gives CASSLAPRQGRDRGYTF.

This clonotype was recorded a few times. This chain uses TRBV12-3 or TRBV12-4 with TRBJ2-7; 7 bases match TRBD2. CDR3 length equals 15 residues. Losses at the gene ends were 2 bases for V and 5 bases for J; bases not matched to a gene: 9. In DNA form, the CDR3 reads TGTGCCAGCAGTTTAAAAGCGGGGTTAATCAACGAGCAGTACTTC. It is translated as CASSLKAGLINEQYF.

The CDR3 loop reads CASSATRQYTEAFF. In DNA form, the CDR3 reads TGTGCCAGCAGCGCAACTAGACAGTACACTGAAGCTTTCTTT. The V and J genes are TRBV7-2 and TRBJ1-1; a possible D gene is TRBD1 (5 bases). CDR3 length equals 14 residues. Deletions cut 5 bases from V and 3 bases from J, with 13 bases between. Per the germline V gene, CDR1 is SGHTA and CDR2 is FQGNSA.

This clonotype was seen a handful of times. This sequence joins TRBV7-9 and TRBJ2-1; TRBD1 matches 9 bases. The germline CDR1 and CDR2 sequences are SEHNR and FQNEAQ (reference sequence). This CDR3 has 18 amino acids. The V gene end was trimmed by 5 bases and the J gene end by 4 bases; junction bases not matched to a gene: 15. CDR3 nucleotides: TGTGCCAGCAGCACATCGATGGCGGGGACAGGGATGTACAATGAGCAGTTCTTC. Its protein product is CASSTSMAGTGMYNEQFF. Variable domain in full (rest from reference TRBV7-9 and TRBJ2-1): DTGVSQNPRHKITKRGQNVTFRCDPISEHNRLYWYRQTLGQGPEFLTYFQNEAQLEKSRLLSDRFSAERPKGSFSTLEIQRTEQGDSAMYLCASSTSMAGTGMYNEQFFGPGTRLTVL.

The chain uses TRBV18 and TRBJ2-2; D is perhaps TRBD1 (6 bases). V lost 2 bases to trimming and J lost 0 bases, with 7 bases between them. CDR1 is KGHSH and CDR2 is LQKENI in the germline V gene. There are 15 residues in the CDR3. As DNA, the CDR3 is TGTGCCAGCTCACCAAAGGGGGCGAACACCGGGGAGCTGTTTTTT. Its protein is CASSPKGANTGELFF.

This clonotype occurred a few times. The rearrangement joins TRBV20-1 to TRBJ2-3; TRBD2 aligns across 9 bases. Germline values: CDR1 DFQATT, CDR2 SNEGSKA (reference sequence). This CDR3 spans 15 amino acids. The junction had 11 bases not matched to a gene; V was cut back by 8 bases and J by 2 bases. The CDR3 sequence: CSYSGGPGVTDTQYF. As DNA, the CDR3 is TGCAGTTATAGCGGGGGCCCTGGTGTCACAGATACGCAGTATTTT.

This clonotype has only a few counts. The chain links TRBV4-3 to TRBJ1-1, with D possibly matching TRBD1 (5 bases). The CDR3 runs to 14 residues. Germline V gene lookup returns CDR1 LGHNA and CDR2 YSLEER. V was cut by 4 bases and J by 4 bases, with 13 bases left in between. CDR3 bases: TGCGCCAGCAGCCGCGGGGCATACGGCACTGAAGCTTTCTTT. Translation: CASSRGAYGTEAFF.

This clonotype was detected a few times. The V gene is TRBV4-1, the J gene TRBJ2-1; D remains ambiguous. In germline, CDR1 is MGHRA, CDR2 YSYEKL. The CDR3 has 15 residues. Trimming removed 5 bases from V and 7 bases from J, with 18 bases in between. The CDR3 protein is CASSAGLGDGNEQFF. CDR3 coding DNA: TGCGCCAGCAGCGCAGGTCTAGGCGACGGGAATGAGCAGTTCTTC.

A remark on this clonotype: The junction differs from germline at one of its ends, possibly a read error. The gene calls are TRBV27 and TRBJ2-1; D ambiguous. TRBJ2-7 explains the end of the DNA better; the J call may be wrong. The CDR3 has 14 amino acids. Germline V gives CDR1 MNHEY, CDR2 SMNVEV (reference sequence). For the CDR3, the DNA is TGTGCCGGCAGCTCGTCTTTGACCTACAATGAGCAGTACTTC. It is translated as CAGSSSLTYNEQYF.

V is TRBV28 and J is TRBJ2-3; D is unresolved. This CDR3 comprises 13 residues. CDR1 is MDHEN, CDR2 SYDVKM, per germline. V lost 3 bases to trimming and J lost 5 bases, with 9 bases between them. The CDR3, as DNA: TGTGCCAGCAGTTTCCTGGGGAAAGATACGCAGTATTTT. This gives the protein CASSFLGKDTQYF.

Turning to this clonotype: Here the CDR3 omits its conserved ending phenylalanine or tryptophan, so a read error is the likely source. This chain uses TRBV27 with TRBJ2-1; 11 nucleotides align to TRBD2. There are 16 residues in the CDR3. Germline CDR1 reads MNHEY; CDR2 reads SMNVEV (reference sequence). The junction had 5 bases not matched to a gene; V was cut back by 5 bases and J by 2 bases. The CDR3 protein is CASSLGTSGTYNEQFL. In DNA form, the CDR3 reads TGTGCCAGCAGTCTCGGGACTAGCGGCACCTACAATGAGCAGTTCTTG.

The V call is TRBV7-9, the J call TRBJ1-1, with D unresolved. Between the trimmed V and J ends, which lost 3 bases and 1 base, there was a span of 12 bases. The CDR3 runs to 15 residues. CDR1 and CDR2 (germline): SEHNR, FQNEAQ (reference sequence). The CDR3 protein is CASSFQEGTNTEAFF. In DNA, the CDR3 is TGTGCCAGCAGCTTCCAGGAGGGAACGAACACTGAAGCTTTCTTT.

This clonotype was seen only a few times. This rearrangement joins TRBV20-1 to TRBJ1-5, with D unresolved. V lost 3 bases and J lost 3, with 9 bases in between. Germline-derived CDR1 and CDR2 are DFQATT and SNEGSKA (reference sequence). The CDR3 is 13 residues long. CDR3 DNA sequence: TGCAGTGCTAGTGTGAGGAACAATCAGCCCCAGCATTTT. Residues: CSASVRNNQPQHF.

Note on this clonotype: The junction and the germline gene differ at one end; a read error may be behind it. V usage is TRBV27 and J usage is TRBJ2-7; D uncertain. CDR1 is MNHEY, CDR2 SMNVEV, per germline (reference sequence). The CDR3 covers 13 residues. This chain's CDR3 is CASSLLGAYERYF. The CDR3 DNA reads TGTGCCAGCAGTTTACTTGGCGCCTACGAGCGGTACTTC.

V gene TRBV28 combines with J gene TRBJ2-1; D might be TRBD1 or TRBD2, each matching 5 bases. CDR1 and CDR2 from the germline V gene are MDHEN and SYDVKM. The CDR3 has 16 residues. V gave up 6 bases and J gave up 0 bases, with 15 bases separating them. This CDR3 reads CASRDGTDGSYNEQFF. In DNA form, the CDR3 reads TGTGCCAGCAGAGATGGGACGGACGGCTCCTACAATGAGCAGTTCTTC. Complete variable domain (other parts from reference TRBV28 and TRBJ2-1): DVKVTQSSRYLVKRTGEKVFLECVQDMDHENMFWYRQDPGLGLRLIYFSYDVKMKEKGDIPEGYSVSREKKERFSLILESASTNQTSMYLCASRDGTDGSYNEQFFGPGTRLTVL.

The gene calls are TRBV3-1 and TRBJ1-5; 8 positions agree with TRBD1. Germline lookup yields CDR1 LGHDT and CDR2 YNNKEL (reference sequence). The J segment lost 5 bases and the V segment lost 3 bases, leaving 12 bases of the junction unmatched. The CDR3 covers 17 residues. Here the CDR3 reads CASSQDQPGTGYQPQHF. For the CDR3, the DNA is TGTGCCAGCAGCCAGGACCAACCCGGGACAGGTTATCAGCCCCAGCATTTT.

The CDR3 nucleotides are TGTGCCAGCAGCTTAGCGGATATTAATTCACCCCTCCACTTT. This encodes CASSLADINSPLHF. The V and J genes are TRBV7-9 and TRBJ1-6; no clear D gene. The CDR3 extends over 14 amino acids. CDR1 is SEHNR, CDR2 FQNEAQ, per germline (reference sequence). Trimming left V 0 bases short and J 6 bases short, with 6 bases between.